This T cell receptor (beta chain) was retrieved from a study of shared T cell receptors in the human thymus. Only in-frame clones appear in the TCRdb table, and some are missing; sequencing was by immunoSEQ multiplex PCR. Among roughly 550,000 clones listed, around 78% were seen once. The CDR3 sequence is 12 residues long. V gave up 4 bases and J gave up 8 bases, with 8 bases separating them. Germline V gene sequence: CDR1 SGHDN, CDR2 FVKESK. This sample also belongs to another study, concerning human thymus T cells. That work contributes: Infants served as donors; they were healthy and Finnish and were having corrective surgery for congenital heart defects. Biased V and J segment usage appeared in thymus and peripheral blood. Related studies noted strongly shared thymic repertoires across unrelated people.

The receptor's source is a boy younger than two with a congenital heart defect. The chain has TRBV14 and TRBJ2-2; D is unresolved. Sequencing used thymocytes. CDR3 sequence reads: CASSLASGELFF. CDR3 nucleotides: TGTGCCAGCAGCCTGGCCTCGGGGGAGCTGTTTTTT.